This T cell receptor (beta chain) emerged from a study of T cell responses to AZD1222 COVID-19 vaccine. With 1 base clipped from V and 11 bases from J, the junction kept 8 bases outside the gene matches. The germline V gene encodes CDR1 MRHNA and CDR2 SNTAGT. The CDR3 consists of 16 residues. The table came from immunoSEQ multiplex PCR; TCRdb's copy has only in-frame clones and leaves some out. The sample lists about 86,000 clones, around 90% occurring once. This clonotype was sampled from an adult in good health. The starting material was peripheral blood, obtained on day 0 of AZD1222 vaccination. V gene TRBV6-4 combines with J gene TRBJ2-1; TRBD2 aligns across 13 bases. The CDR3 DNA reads TGTGCCAGCAGTGACTGGAACAGGGGACTAGCGGGACAGCAGTTCTTC. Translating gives CASSDWNRGLAGQQFF.